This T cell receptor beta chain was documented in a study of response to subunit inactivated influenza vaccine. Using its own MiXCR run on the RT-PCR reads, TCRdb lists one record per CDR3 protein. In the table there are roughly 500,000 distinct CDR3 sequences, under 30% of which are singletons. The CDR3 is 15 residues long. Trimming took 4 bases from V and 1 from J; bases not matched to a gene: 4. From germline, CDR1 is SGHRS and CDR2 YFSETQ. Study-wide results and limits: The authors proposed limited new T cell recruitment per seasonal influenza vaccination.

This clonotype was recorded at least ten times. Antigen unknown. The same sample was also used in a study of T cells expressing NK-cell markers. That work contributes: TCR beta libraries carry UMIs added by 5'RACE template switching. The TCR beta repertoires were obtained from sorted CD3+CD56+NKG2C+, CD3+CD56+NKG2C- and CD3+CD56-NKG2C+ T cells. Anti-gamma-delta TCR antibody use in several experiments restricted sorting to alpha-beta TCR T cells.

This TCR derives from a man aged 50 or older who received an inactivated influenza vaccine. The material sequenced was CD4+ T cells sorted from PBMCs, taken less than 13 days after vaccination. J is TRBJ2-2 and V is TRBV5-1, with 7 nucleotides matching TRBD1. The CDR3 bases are TGCGCCAGCAGCCGACAGGGCTTGAACACCGGGGAGCTGTTTTTT. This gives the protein CASSRQGLNTGELFF.